This T cell receptor beta chain comes out of a study of T cell responses to AZD1222 COVID-19 vaccine. Using immunoSEQ multiplex PCR, the repertoire was profiled, and TCRdb retains in-frame clones only, with some absent. There are roughly 140,000 clones in the sample; around 88% occur only once, and 3% to 4% lies in the top ten. Whole-study findings and limits: In a largely white British group with more females than males, clonal diversity was possibly underestimated.

The ends lost 7 bases at V and 8 bases at J; junction bases unmatched: 4. There are 11 residues in the CDR3. Per germline, CDR1 SNHLY and CDR2 FYNNEI. About this clone: Its target is not known.

Sequencing was performed on peripheral blood, taken on day 0 of MenACWY control vaccination. The genes are TRBV2 and TRBJ1-1; TRBD1 agrees at 7 bases. The receptor was isolated from an adult in good health. The CDR3 region is CASNPDREAFF. The DNA of the CDR3 is TGTGCCAGCAACCCGGACAGGGAAGCTTTCTTT.